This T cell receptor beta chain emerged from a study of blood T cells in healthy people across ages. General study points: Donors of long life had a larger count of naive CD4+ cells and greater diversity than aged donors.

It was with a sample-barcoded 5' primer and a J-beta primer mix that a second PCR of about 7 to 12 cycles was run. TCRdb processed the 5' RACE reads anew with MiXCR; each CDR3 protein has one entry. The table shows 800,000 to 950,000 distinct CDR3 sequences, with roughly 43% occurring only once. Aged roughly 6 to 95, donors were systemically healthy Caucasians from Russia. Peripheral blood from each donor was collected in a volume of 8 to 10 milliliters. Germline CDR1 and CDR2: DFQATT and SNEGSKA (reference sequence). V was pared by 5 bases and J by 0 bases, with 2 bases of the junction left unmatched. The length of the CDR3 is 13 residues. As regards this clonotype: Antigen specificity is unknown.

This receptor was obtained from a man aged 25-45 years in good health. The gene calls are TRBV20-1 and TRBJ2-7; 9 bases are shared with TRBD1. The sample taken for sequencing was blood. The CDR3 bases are TGCAGTGCTTGGGACAGGGCCTCCTACGAGCAGTACTTC. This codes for CSAWDRASYEQYF.